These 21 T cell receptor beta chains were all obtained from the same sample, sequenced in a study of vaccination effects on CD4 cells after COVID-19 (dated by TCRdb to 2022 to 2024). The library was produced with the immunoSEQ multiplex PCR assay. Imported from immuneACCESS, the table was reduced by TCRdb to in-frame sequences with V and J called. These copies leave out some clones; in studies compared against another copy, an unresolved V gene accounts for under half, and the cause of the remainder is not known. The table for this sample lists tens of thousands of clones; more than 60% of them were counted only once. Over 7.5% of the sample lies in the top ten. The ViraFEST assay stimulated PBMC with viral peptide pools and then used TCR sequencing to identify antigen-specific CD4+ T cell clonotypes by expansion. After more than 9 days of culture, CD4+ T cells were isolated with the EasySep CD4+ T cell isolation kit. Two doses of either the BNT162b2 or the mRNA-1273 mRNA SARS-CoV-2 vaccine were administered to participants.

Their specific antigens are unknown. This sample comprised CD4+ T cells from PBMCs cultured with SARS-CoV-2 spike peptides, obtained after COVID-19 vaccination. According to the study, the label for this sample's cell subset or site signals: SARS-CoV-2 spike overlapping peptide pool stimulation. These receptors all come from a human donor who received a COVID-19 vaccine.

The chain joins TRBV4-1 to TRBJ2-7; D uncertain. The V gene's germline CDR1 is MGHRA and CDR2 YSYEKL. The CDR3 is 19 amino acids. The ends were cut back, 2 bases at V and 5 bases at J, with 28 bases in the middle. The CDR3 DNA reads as TGCGCCAGCAGCCAACTTCTGCTGCCCCTTCCCGGTAGGCTTCACGAGCAGTACTTC. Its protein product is CASSQLLLPLPGRLHEQYF.

In DNA form, the CDR3 reads TGCGCCAGCAGCCCAGGACTGGCCGACCAAGAGACCCAGTACTTC. Translated: CASSPGLADQETQYF. The V and J genes are TRBV5-1 and TRBJ2-5; tentatively, D is TRBD2 (5 bases). The CDR3 runs to 15 residues. The germline gives CDR1 SGHRS, CDR2 YFSETQ. The V gene lost 4 bases and the J gene lost 0 bases, with 13 bases spanning the gap. The variable domain in full, with the rest retrieved from reference TRBV5-1 and TRBJ2-5, is KAGVTQTPRYLIKTRGQQVTLSCSPISGHRSVSWYQQTPGQGLQFLFEYFSETQRNKGNFPGRFSGRQFSNSRSEMNVSTLELGDSALYLCASSPGLADQETQYFGPGTRLLVL.

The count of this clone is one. The CDR3 bases are TGTGCCAGCAGTCAACTAGCAACAGATACGCAGTATTTT. This encodes CASSQLATDTQYF. The rearrangement uses TRBV12-3 or TRBV12-4 and TRBJ2-3, with D maybe TRBD2 (6 bases). The CDR3 loop spans 13 amino acids. V lost 5 bases and J 3 bases, leaving 9 bases between the germline ends.

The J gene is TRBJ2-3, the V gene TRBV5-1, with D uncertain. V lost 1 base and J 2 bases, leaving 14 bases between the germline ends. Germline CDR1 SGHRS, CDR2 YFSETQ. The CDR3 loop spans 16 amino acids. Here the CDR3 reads CASSLPAELVTDTQYF. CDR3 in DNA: TGCGCCAGCAGCTTGCCCGCAGAGCTGGTCACAGATACGCAGTATTTT.

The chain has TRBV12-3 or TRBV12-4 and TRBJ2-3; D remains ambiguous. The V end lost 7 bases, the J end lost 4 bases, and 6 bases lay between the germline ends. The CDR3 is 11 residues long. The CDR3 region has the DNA TGTGCCAGCAATCGGGCAGATACGCAGTATTTT. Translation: CASNRADTQYF.

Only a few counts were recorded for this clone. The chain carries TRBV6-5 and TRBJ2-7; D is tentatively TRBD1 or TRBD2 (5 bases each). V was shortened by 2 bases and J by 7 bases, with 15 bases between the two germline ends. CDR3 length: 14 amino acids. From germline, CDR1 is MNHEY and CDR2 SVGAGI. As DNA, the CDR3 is TGTGCCAGCAGTTACGGTGGGACCCTCGGGGAGCAGTACTTC. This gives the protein CASSYGGTLGEQYF.

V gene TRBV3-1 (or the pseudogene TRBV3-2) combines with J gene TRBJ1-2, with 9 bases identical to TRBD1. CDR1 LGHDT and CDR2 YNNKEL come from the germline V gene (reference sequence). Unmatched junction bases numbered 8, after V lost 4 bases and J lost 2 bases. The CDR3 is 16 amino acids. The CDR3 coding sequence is TGTGCCAGCAGCCGAGAGGGACAGGGTGGGAACTATGGCTACACCTTC. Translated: CASSREGQGGNYGYTF.

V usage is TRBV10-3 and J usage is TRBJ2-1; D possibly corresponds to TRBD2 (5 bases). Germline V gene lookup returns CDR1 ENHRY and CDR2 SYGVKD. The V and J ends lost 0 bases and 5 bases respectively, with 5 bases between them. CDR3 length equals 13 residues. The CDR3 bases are TGTGCCATCAGTGAGTCTAGCGACAATGAGCAGTTCTTC. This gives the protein CAISESSDNEQFF.

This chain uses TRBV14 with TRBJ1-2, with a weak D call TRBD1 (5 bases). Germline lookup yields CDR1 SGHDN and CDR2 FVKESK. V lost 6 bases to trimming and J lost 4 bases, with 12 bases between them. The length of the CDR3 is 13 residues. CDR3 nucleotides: TGTGCCAGCAGTCCCGGACAAGCCTATGGCTACACCTTC. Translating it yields CASSPGQAYGYTF.

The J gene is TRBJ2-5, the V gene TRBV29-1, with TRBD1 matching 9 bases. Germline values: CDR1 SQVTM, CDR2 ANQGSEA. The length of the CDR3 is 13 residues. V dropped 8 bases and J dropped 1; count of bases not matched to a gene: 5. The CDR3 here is CSLVGQGQETQYF. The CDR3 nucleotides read TGCAGCCTAGTGGGACAGGGCCAAGAGACCCAGTACTTC.

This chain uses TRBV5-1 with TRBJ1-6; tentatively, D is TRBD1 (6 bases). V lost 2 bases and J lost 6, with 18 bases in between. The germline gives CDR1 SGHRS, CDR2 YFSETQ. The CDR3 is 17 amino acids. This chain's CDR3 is CASSLTGTQGGNSPLHF. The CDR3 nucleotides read TGCGCCAGCAGCTTAACCGGGACACAAGGGGGTAATTCACCCCTCCACTTT.

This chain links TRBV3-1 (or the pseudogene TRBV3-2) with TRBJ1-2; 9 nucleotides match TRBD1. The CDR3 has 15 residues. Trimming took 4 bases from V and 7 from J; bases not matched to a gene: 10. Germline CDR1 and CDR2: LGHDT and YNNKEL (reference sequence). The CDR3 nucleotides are TGTGCCAGCAGCCCCCTAAGACAGGGGGAAGGTGGCTACACCTTC. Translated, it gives CASSPLRQGEGGYTF.

The CDR3 coding sequence is TGTGCCAGTAGCGGGACTAGCGGGGACCAAGAGACCCAGTACTTC. As protein: CASSGTSGDQETQYF. The chain uses TRBV19 and TRBJ2-5; 13 nucleotides line up with TRBD2. The CDR3 runs 15 residues. Germline loops: CDR1 LNHDA, CDR2 SQIVND (reference sequence). V was pared by 6 bases and J by 0 bases, with 1 base of the junction left unmatched.

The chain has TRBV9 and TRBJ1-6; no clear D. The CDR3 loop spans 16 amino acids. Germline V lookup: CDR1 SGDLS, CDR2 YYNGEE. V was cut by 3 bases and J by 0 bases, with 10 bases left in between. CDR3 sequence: CASSAHLSSYNSPLHF. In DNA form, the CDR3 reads TGTGCCAGCAGCGCCCACCTCAGCTCCTATAATTCACCCCTCCACTTT.

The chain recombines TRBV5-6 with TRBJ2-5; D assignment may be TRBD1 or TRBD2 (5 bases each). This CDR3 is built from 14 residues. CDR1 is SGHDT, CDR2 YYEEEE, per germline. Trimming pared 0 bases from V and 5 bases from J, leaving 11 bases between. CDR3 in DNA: TGTGCCAGCAGCTTGGGAGGGGTTCAGGAGACCCAGTACTTC. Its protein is CASSLGGVQETQYF.

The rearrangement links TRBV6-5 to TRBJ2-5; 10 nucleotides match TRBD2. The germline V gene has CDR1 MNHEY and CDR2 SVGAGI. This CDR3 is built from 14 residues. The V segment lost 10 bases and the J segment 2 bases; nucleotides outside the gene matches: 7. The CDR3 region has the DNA TGTGCCACCAAAAGCGGGGGGGCACAAGAGACCCAGTACTTC. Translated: CATKSGGAQETQYF.

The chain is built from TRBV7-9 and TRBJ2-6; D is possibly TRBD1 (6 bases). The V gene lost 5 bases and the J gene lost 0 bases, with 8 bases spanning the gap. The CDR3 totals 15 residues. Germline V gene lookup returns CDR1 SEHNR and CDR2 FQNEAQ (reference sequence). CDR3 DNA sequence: TGTGCCAGCAGCCGAGGGGGCTCTGGGGCCAACGTCCTGACTTTC. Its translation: CASSRGGSGANVLTF.

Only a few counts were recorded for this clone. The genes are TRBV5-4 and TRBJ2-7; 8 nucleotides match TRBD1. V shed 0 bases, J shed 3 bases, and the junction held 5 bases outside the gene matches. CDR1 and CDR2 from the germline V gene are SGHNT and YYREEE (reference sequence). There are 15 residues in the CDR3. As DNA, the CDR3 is TGTGCCAGCAGCTTGGATGGGACAGGAGTCTACGAGCAGTACTTC. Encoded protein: CASSLDGTGVYEQYF.

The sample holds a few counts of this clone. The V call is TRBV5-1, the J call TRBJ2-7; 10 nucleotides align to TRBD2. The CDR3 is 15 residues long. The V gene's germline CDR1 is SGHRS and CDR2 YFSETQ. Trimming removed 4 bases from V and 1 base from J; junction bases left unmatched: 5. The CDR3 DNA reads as TGCGCCAGCAGCCTTGAAGCGGGGGGGTCCTACGAGCAGTACTTC. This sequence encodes CASSLEAGGSYEQYF. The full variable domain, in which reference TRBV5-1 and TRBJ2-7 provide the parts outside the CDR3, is KAGVTQTPRYLIKTRGQQVTLSCSPISGHRSVSWYQQTPGQGLQFLFEYFSETQRNKGNFPGRFSGRQFSNSRSEMNVSTLELGDSALYLCASSLEAGGSYEQYFGPGTRLTVT.

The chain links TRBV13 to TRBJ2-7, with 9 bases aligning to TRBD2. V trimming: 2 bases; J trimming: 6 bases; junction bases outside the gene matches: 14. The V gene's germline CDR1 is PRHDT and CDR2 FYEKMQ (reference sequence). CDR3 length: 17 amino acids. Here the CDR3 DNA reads TGTGCCAGCAGCTTACGGGGATTTAGCGGGAGCGTCCGCGAGCAGTACTTC. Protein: CASSLRGFSGSVREQYF.

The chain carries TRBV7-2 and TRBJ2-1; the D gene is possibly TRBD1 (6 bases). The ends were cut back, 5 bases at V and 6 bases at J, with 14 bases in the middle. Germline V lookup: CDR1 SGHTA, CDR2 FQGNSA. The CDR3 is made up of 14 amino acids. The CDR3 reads CASSPGDRFNEQFF. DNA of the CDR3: TGTGCCAGCAGCCCAGGGGACCGATTCAATGAGCAGTTCTTC.